The 26 T cell receptor beta chains reported below all come from one sample, sequenced in a study of cytomegalovirus exposure and HLA in healthy donors. In the PCR, 60 Vbeta and 13 Jbeta primers were used. Method: immunoSEQ multiplex PCR; TCRdb's copy keeps in-frame clones and lacks some. This sample has about 150,000 clones, with 70% to 80% found just once. Specimen: PBMCs. All receptors derive from a human donor in good health.

This clone has a handful of counts. This chain uses TRBV18 with TRBJ2-7; D is possibly TRBD1 (6 bases). The CDR3 extends over 15 amino acids. Germline-derived CDR1 and CDR2 are KGHSH and LQKENI. V shed 4 bases and J shed 0 bases, with 13 bases lying between them. For the CDR3, the DNA is TGTGCCAGCTCACGCACAGGGAAGGACTCCTACGAGCAGTACTTC. It codes for CASSRTGKDSYEQYF.

The genes are TRBV28 and TRBJ1-2, with D perhaps TRBD1 (6 bases). The germline V gene encodes CDR1 MDHEN and CDR2 SYDVKM. The length of the CDR3 is 14 residues. The V gene lost 4 bases and the J gene lost 0 bases, with 9 bases spanning the gap. In DNA, the CDR3 is TGTGCCAGCAGTTGGACAGCGGCTAACTATGGCTACACCTTC. It encodes CASSWTAANYGYTF.

V is TRBV4-3 and J is TRBJ2-7; TRBD1 aligns across 7 bases. Germline assignment: CDR1 LGHNA and CDR2 YSLEER. V trimming: 2 bases; J trimming: 2 bases; junction bases outside the gene matches: 12. The length of the CDR3 is 17 residues. The CDR3 nucleotides read TGCGCCAGCAGCCAAAACCCCCCAGGGGGAATACCCTACGAGCAGTACTTC. Encoded protein: CASSQNPPGGIPYEQYF.

The chain carries TRBV5-1 and TRBJ1-5, with 7 bases fitting TRBD1. Germline V CDR1 and CDR2: SGHRS, YFSETQ. The V gene end was trimmed by 0 bases and the J gene end by 6 bases; junction bases not matched to a gene: 3. The CDR3 loop spans 14 amino acids. CDR3 nucleotide sequence: TGCGCCAGCAGCTTGGAGGGGGCGGGTCAGCCCCAGCATTTT. Translation: CASSLEGAGQPQHF.

V usage is TRBV9 and J usage is TRBJ1-1; D ambiguous. The V and J ends lost 0 bases and 1 base respectively, with 10 bases between them. The germline gives CDR1 SGDLS, CDR2 YYNGEE. The length of the CDR3 is 15 residues. The CDR3 nucleotides are TGTGCCAGCAGCGTAGCGGGTAGCAGGAACACTGAAGCTTTCTTT. It translates to CASSVAGSRNTEAFF.

About this clone itself: This sample also contains other DNA sequences that code for the same CDR3. The CDR3 coding sequence is TGTGCCAGCAGCGTCAGGGGCTCTGGGGCCAACGTCCTGACTTTC. Its protein is CASSVRGSGANVLTF. The chain carries TRBV9 and TRBJ2-6; a possible D gene is TRBD1 (6 bases). The V gene's germline CDR1 is SGDLS and CDR2 YYNGEE. V dropped 2 bases and J dropped 0 bases, with 6 bases sitting between them. The CDR3 length is 15 residues.

This clone was counted a few times. The V call is TRBV5-6, the J call TRBJ1-3; D gene unclear. The CDR3 spans 13 residues. The germline V gene encodes CDR1 SGHDT and CDR2 YYEEEE. The V gene lost 2 bases and the J gene lost 4 bases, with 7 bases spanning the gap. CDR3 DNA: TGTGCCAGCAGCTTAGCCCGGGGAAACACCATATATTTT. This encodes CASSLARGNTIYF.

The sample holds a few counts of this clone. The chain recombines TRBV5-4 with TRBJ2-5; D call uncertain. This CDR3 is built from 13 residues. CDR1 and CDR2 (germline): SGHNT, YYREEE (reference sequence). V lost 5 bases and J 2 bases, leaving 10 bases between the germline ends. The CDR3 region is CASRTLEQETQYF. The DNA for the CDR3 is TGTGCCAGCAGAACTTTGGAGCAAGAGACCCAGTACTTC.

This clone was counted a single time. The chain is built from TRBV7-7 and TRBJ2-5; 10 nucleotides match TRBD1. The V gene's germline CDR1 is SSHAT and CDR2 FNYEAQ (reference sequence). The CDR3 extends over 18 amino acids. V was clipped by 4 bases and J by 5 bases; unmatched bases: 16. DNA of the CDR3: TGTGCCAGCAGCTCAACCACCTACGACAGGGGGCACCGGGAGACCCAGTACTTC. Translation: CASSSTTYDRGHRETQYF.

The rearrangement links TRBV4-1 to TRBJ2-1; D is undetermined. V lost 1 base to trimming and J lost 6 bases, with 16 bases between them. This CDR3 spans 16 amino acids. Germline V CDR1 and CDR2: MGHRA, YSYEKL. The CDR3 bases are TGCGCCAGCAGCCAAGCCCCACTCATTAGATCCAATGAGCAGTTCTTC. As protein: CASSQAPLIRSNEQFF.

V usage is TRBV20-1 and J usage is TRBJ1-1; D ambiguous. V was trimmed by 1 base and J by 7 bases, leaving 7 bases between them. Looked up from germline, CDR1 is DFQATT and CDR2 is SNEGSKA (reference sequence). The CDR3 runs to 11 residues. CDR3 loop: CSARAGLEAFF. As DNA, the CDR3 is TGCAGTGCTAGAGCCGGACTTGAAGCTTTCTTT.

The CDR3 coding sequence is TGTGCCAGCTCACCTACAGGGGGATGGGTAAATCAGCCCCAGCATTTT. Encoded protein: CASSPTGGWVNQPQHF. V and J are TRBV18 and TRBJ1-5; the match to TRBD1 covers 8 bases. V lost 3 bases and J lost 4; bases outside the gene matches: 8. Germline V gene lookup returns CDR1 KGHSH and CDR2 LQKENI. The CDR3 sequence is 16 residues long.

This clone was picked up one time. Written as DNA, the CDR3 is TGTGCCAGCAGCATGGCTTCAGGACTAGTTTTCGACATTCAGTACTTC. Its translation is CASSMASGLVFDIQYF. The chain uses TRBV13 and TRBJ2-4; 7 bases line up with TRBD2. The germline V gene has CDR1 PRHDT and CDR2 FYEKMQ (reference sequence). Trimming cost V 5 bases and J 8 bases; bases outside gene matches: 15. The CDR3 contains 16 residues.

J is TRBJ2-5 and V is TRBV6-5, with D possibly TRBD1 on 5 matching bases. With 1 base removed from V and 1 base from J, the gap between germline ends came to 13 bases. Germline loops: CDR1 MNHEY, CDR2 SVGAGI. The CDR3 sequence is 16 residues long. DNA for the CDR3: TGTGCCAGCAGTTACTTGTCAGGGCCTCTCCAAGAGACCCAGTACTTC. Translation gives CASSYLSGPLQETQYF.

The chain recombines TRBV4-1 with TRBJ2-3; 10 bases are shared with TRBD1. Germline CDR1 MGHRA, CDR2 YSYEKL. V lost 1 base to trimming and J lost 6 bases; unmatched junction nucleotides: 13. The CDR3 runs 18 residues. Here the CDR3 DNA reads TGCGCCAGCAGCCAAGTAGGATGGGGACAGGGGTTCGAGGATACGCAGTATTTT. This gives the protein CASSQVGWGQGFEDTQYF.

The chain links TRBV6-6 to TRBJ2-7; 7 bases line up with TRBD2. Looked up from germline, CDR1 is MNHNY and CDR2 is SVGAGI (reference sequence). This CDR3 contains 15 residues. The V and J ends lost 2 bases and 4 bases, in that order; junction bases with no gene match: 8. The CDR3 reads CASSYARLANYEQYF. The CDR3 DNA sequence: TGTGCCAGCAGTTACGCACGACTAGCTAATTACGAGCAGTACTTC.

The gene calls are TRBV14 and TRBJ1-2; TRBD1 aligns across 10 bases. The V gene end was trimmed by 2 bases and the J gene end by 6 bases; junction bases not matched to a gene: 15. The CDR3 covers 18 residues. The germline gives CDR1 SGHDN, CDR2 FVKESK. As DNA, the CDR3 is TGTGCCAGCAGCCAAACCGCTCGACAGGGGGCAACGCCCCATGGCTACACCTTC. This encodes CASSQTARQGATPHGYTF.

This clone showed up just a few times. The chain employs TRBV5-6 and TRBJ1-4; D ambiguous. The CDR3 is 16 residues long. Trimming shortened V by 0 bases and J by 8 bases, and 17 bases separated the two germline ends. Germline V lookup: CDR1 SGHDT, CDR2 YYEEEE. The chain's CDR3 is CASSLVVQGGAEKLFF. The CDR3 DNA reads TGTGCCAGCAGCTTGGTGGTTCAAGGCGGAGCAGAAAAACTGTTTTTT.

This clone was detected only once. The rearrangement links TRBV5-5 to TRBJ1-3; perhaps TRBD1 as D (5 bases). V lost 4 bases, J lost 4 bases, and 12 bases lay in between. The CDR3 is made up of 14 amino acids. From germline, CDR1 is SGHKS and CDR2 YYEKEE (reference sequence). The CDR3 sequence: CASSLWGQGNTIYF. The CDR3 coding sequence is TGTGCCAGCAGCCTCTGGGGCCAAGGAAACACCATATATTTT. The variable domain in full, with the rest retrieved from reference TRBV5-5 and TRBJ1-3, is DAGVTQSPTHLIKTRGQQVTLRCSPISGHKSVSWYQQVLGQGPQFIFQYYEKEERGRGNFPDRFSARQFPNYSSELNVNALLLGDSALYLCASSLWGQGNTIYFGEGSWLTVV.

V and J are TRBV7-2 and TRBJ1-3; no clear D gene. Germline CDR1 and CDR2: SGHTA and FQGNSA. The CDR3 extends over 14 amino acids. Between the trimmed V and J ends, which lost 8 bases and 0 bases, there was a span of 11 bases. CDR3 DNA: TGTGCCAGCTTACTCACCCCCTCTGGAAACACCATATATTTT. Translation: CASLLTPSGNTIYF.

The chain couples TRBV30 to TRBJ1-2; 8 bases align to TRBD1. CDR1 is GTSNPN, CDR2 SVGIG, per germline (reference sequence). J was trimmed by 2 bases and V by 0 bases; bases with no gene match: 5. The CDR3 extends over 15 amino acids. CDR3 bases: TGTGCCTGGAGTGTACCAGGGGGCGCCAACTATGGCTACACCTTC. Protein product: CAWSVPGGANYGYTF. The variable domain in full, with the rest retrieved from reference TRBV30 and TRBJ1-2, is SQTIHQWPATLVQPVGSPLSLECTVEGTSNPNLYWYRQAAGRGLQLLFYSVGIGQISSEVPQNLSASRPQDRQFILSSKKLLLSDSGFYLCAWSVPGGANYGYTFGSGTRLTVV.

J is TRBJ2-7 and V is TRBV6-5; D is ambiguous. CDR1 is MNHEY and CDR2 is SVGAGI in the germline V gene. V lost 8 bases to trimming and J lost 4 bases, with 21 bases between them. The CDR3 runs 15 residues. CDR3 nucleotides: TGTGCCAGCCGTACCAACCCTAGGAATTGGTACGAGCAGTACTTC. It translates to CASRTNPRNWYEQYF.

The rearrangement joins TRBV18 to TRBJ2-5, with 7 nucleotides matching TRBD2. The CDR3 is 15 residues long. Trimming at V came to 3 bases and at J to 4 bases, leaving 8 bases not matched to a gene. CDR1 is KGHSH, CDR2 LQKENI, per germline. CDR3 in amino acids: CASSPLAGVGETQYF. The CDR3 region has the DNA TGTGCCAGCTCACCCCTCGCGGGGGTTGGAGAGACCCAGTACTTC.

V is TRBV15 and J is TRBJ1-5; D may be TRBD1 (5 bases). Trimming took 0 bases from V and 2 from J, leaving 14 bases between them. The germline V gene has CDR1 LNHNV and CDR2 YYDKDF (reference sequence). The CDR3 is made up of 17 amino acids. The CDR3 is CATSRDRQGTGNQPQHF. In DNA form, the CDR3 reads TGTGCCACCAGCAGAGACAGGCAGGGAACGGGCAATCAGCCCCAGCATTTT.

The chain carries TRBV9 and TRBJ2-1, with D possibly TRBD2 on 5 matching bases. The V end lost 4 bases, the J end lost 7 bases, and 18 bases lay between the germline ends. Germline assignment: CDR1 SGDLS and CDR2 YYNGEE. The CDR3 spans 15 residues. The CDR3 here is CASSPGELTWNEQFF. The CDR3 nucleotides are TGTGCCAGCAGCCCCGGGGAACTAACCTGGAATGAGCAGTTCTTC.

V and J are TRBV29-1 and TRBJ1-2; D possibly corresponds to TRBD1 (6 bases). The V end lost 2 bases, the J end lost 4 bases, and 11 bases lay between the germline ends. This CDR3 has 13 amino acids. The germline CDR1 and CDR2 sequences are SQVTM and ANQGSEA. CDR3 coding DNA: TGCAGCGTTGAAACAGGGACGAGCTATGGCTACACCTTC. This encodes CSVETGTSYGYTF.